One sample yielded the 8 T cell receptor beta chains listed below, sequenced in a study of blood T cell repertoires in COVID-19. Clones were sequenced by immunoSEQ multiplex PCR, and TCRdb holds only the in-frame ones, with some missing. The sample contains tens of thousands of clones, roughly 84% of which appear only once. Sequences were obtained from peripheral blood. The receptors shown here come from a man aged 50 to 60 with acute or convalescent COVID-19.

V and J are TRBV3-1 (or the pseudogene TRBV3-2) and TRBJ1-2, with 10 bases that match TRBD1. After removal of 4 bases from V and 4 bases from J, the junction contained 3 bases not matched to a gene. The CDR3 sequence is 14 residues long. Germline loops: CDR1 LGHDT, CDR2 YNNKEL (reference sequence). The chain's CDR3 is CASSLTGGVYGYTF. The CDR3, as DNA: TGTGCCAGCAGCCTGACAGGGGGCGTCTATGGCTACACCTTC.

V is TRBV24-1 and J is TRBJ2-7; 7 bases map to TRBD1. The CDR3 is 15 residues long. Germline values: CDR1 KGHDR, CDR2 SFDVKD. Germline trimming cut 3 bases from V and 2 bases from J; bases unmatched to any gene: 6. The CDR3 protein is CATSDDRVSPYEQYF. In DNA form, the CDR3 reads TGTGCCACCAGTGATGACAGGGTATCTCCCTACGAGCAGTACTTC.

The chain couples TRBV3-1 (or the pseudogene TRBV3-2) to TRBJ2-3, with 13 bases that match TRBD2. The CDR3 has 19 amino acids. Germline CDR1 LGHDT, CDR2 YNNKEL (reference sequence). V lost 0 bases, J lost 6 bases, and 12 bases stayed unmatched. The CDR3 spells CASSQDPFSLAGGPDTQYF. The CDR3 coding sequence is TGTGCCAGCAGCCAAGATCCCTTTTCACTAGCGGGAGGGCCGGATACGCAGTATTTT.

The chain links TRBV6-5 to TRBJ1-4; D not resolved. The V end lost 10 bases, the J end lost 7 bases, and 7 bases lay between the germline ends. Per the germline V gene, CDR1 is MNHEY and CDR2 is SVGAGI. This CDR3 contains 10 residues. The CDR3 nucleotides are TGTGCCACTCGGGTTGAAAAACTGTTTTTT. It translates to CATRVEKLFF.

The sample holds one count of this clone. The chain has TRBV6-4 and TRBJ1-5, with D possibly TRBD1 on 5 matching bases. V was clipped by 7 bases and J by 4 bases, with 11 bases between them. The CDR3 has 13 amino acids. Per the germline V gene, CDR1 is MRHNA and CDR2 is SNTAGT. The CDR3: CASTGGNNQPQHF. As DNA, the CDR3 is TGTGCCAGCACTGGGGGGAATAATCAGCCCCAGCATTTT.

The count of this clone is one. Here the CDR3 reads CASSQGSASGGKNIQYF. The CDR3 DNA reads TGCGCCAGCAGCCAAGGGAGCGCTAGCGGGGGAAAAAACATTCAGTACTTC. This chain connects TRBV4-1 to TRBJ2-4; TRBD2 matches 10 bases. The CDR3 is made up of 17 amino acids. Losses at the gene ends were 1 base for V and 4 bases for J; bases not matched to a gene: 7. Germline loops: CDR1 MGHRA, CDR2 YSYEKL.

The chain uses TRBV6-5 and TRBJ2-3; 8 bases are a match to TRBD2. Germline V gene data show CDR1 as MNHEY and CDR2 as SVGAGI. The J segment lost 5 bases and the V segment lost 6 bases, leaving 10 bases of the junction unmatched. The CDR3 consists of 15 residues. CDR3: CASRRTGGQGDTQYF. The CDR3 DNA reads TGTGCCAGCAGACGCACGGGGGGGCAGGGAGATACGCAGTATTTT.

This clone was found once. The V and J genes are TRBV19 and TRBJ2-6, with 8 positions matching TRBD2. This CDR3 has 17 residues. V shed 5 bases and J 0 bases; nucleotides not matched to a gene: 6. Germline lookup yields CDR1 LNHDA and CDR2 SQIVND (reference sequence). CDR3 sequence reads: CASSYGLANSGANVLTF. The CDR3 nucleotides read TGTGCCAGTAGTTACGGACTAGCAAACTCTGGGGCCAACGTCCTGACTTTC.